The source of this T cell receptor beta chain is a study (dated by TCRdb to between 2014 and 2017). Background for the entire study: The study set out to test whether tumor-infiltrating Tregs in breast cancer get recruited from blood Tregs or are instead converted in situ from other CD4+ T cell subsets.

Full-length TCR variable regions were amplified by 5' RACE PCR with constant-region reverse primers, followed by semi-nested PCR with Nested Universal Primer A. The ReliaPrep RNA Cell Miniprep System was used to extract total RNA, which was then reverse transcribed into 5'RACE-ready cDNA with the SMARTer RACE 5'/3' Kit. Multiplex adaptors were used to barcode full-length TCR alpha and beta libraries, and the barcoded libraries were sequenced on an Illumina MiSeq. As for the original processing: For each of nine subset-tissue groups, sequencing data from the five patients were combined, and the groups were compared by unsupervised clustering of TCR gene usage. The Morisita-Horn index, with shared sequences weighted by their contribution to each repertoire, was used to calculate repertoire similarity. TCRdb trimmed the raw reads at Q25, called clones with MiXCR and kept productive beta chains. One record per CDR3 amino acid sequence lists the most common genes and DNA. In this record, the V and J calls reflect TCRdb's handling and not the investigators' own analysis. This sample holds approximately 23,000 distinct CDR3 sequences; less than 40% were observed only once. Of the sample, less than 2.5% falls within the top ten clones.

On this clonotype: The clone's antigen remains unknown. Sequence at one end of the junction differs from germline and may be a read error.

Overall study results and their limits: Tumor-infiltrating Treg TCR alpha and beta sequences overlapped most with tumor naive CD4+ T cells, then with blood naive CD4+ T cells. The larger-cohort validation was restricted to a single TCR beta V-J rearrangement rather than whole repertoires. The TCR gene usage of tumor memory CD4+ T cells clustered together with blood and lymph node memory CD4+ cells and with lymph node naive CD4+ cells.

Including the terminal cysteine and phenylalanine, the CDR3 comprises 12 residues. Of all the DNA, just the CDR3 is kept, 36 bases in frame from base 1. Naive CD4+ T cells were purified with the Miltenyi Naive CD4+ T Cell Isolation kit, with Tregs depleted using CD25 microbeads. Tregs, naive and memory CD4+ T cells from tumor, blood and ipsilateral draining lymph nodes of about five breast cancer patients underwent full-length TCR alpha and beta sequencing. Tumor tissue, along with lymph nodes from ipsilateral axillary dissection, was perfused with PBS, minced, and then digested using collagenase I and hyaluronidase. FACS confirmed that the sorted cell populations were more than 90% pure.

The receptor comes from a female donor with breast cancer. This chain is built from TRBV12-3 or TRBV12-4 and TRBJ1-2; the D segment cannot be called with confidence. The sample was tumor-infiltrating naive CD4+ T cells sorted from the breast tumor. Sample cell subset or site, as interpreted from the label and publication: naive CD4+ T cells, CD4+CD45RA+CD25-. The CDR3 corresponds to CASSLTIDGHTF. The nucleotide sequence reads TGTGCCAGCAGTCTCACGATCGATGGCCACACCTTC.